Given below is one TCR beta chain in context. This sample stems from a study of blood T cell repertoires in COVID-19. At the level of the study: Samples of COVID-19 (acute and convalescent) were obtained from the United States, Italy and Spain. Sources were T cells, B-cell-depleted T cells, or PBMCs; the material itself was cDNA or gDNA.

The ends were cut back, 3 bases at V and 7 bases at J, with 7 bases in the middle. CDR3 length equals 13 residues. The germline V gene has CDR1 SNHLY and CDR2 FYNNEI. In the authors' workflow: Estimated nucleated cell counts came from reference gene primer amplification. Sequencing used immunoSEQ multiplex PCR; TCRdb keeps in-frame clones, though not all of them. V and J calls and clone size are those listed in that table; D and trimming were worked out from the DNA. The sample holds some 100,000 clones, more than 75% seen once. The source of this sequence is a human donor in a cohort sampled during active COVID-19. The chain recombines TRBV2 with TRBJ1-6; D not certain. The sample comprised peripheral blood. CDR3 residues: CASSDLENSPLHF. The CDR3 nucleotides read TGTGCCAGCAGTGATCTAGAGAATTCACCCCTCCACTTT.